What follows are 20 T cell receptor beta chains derived from one specimen sequenced in a study of cytomegalovirus exposure and HLA in healthy donors. Repertoires were generated with immunoSEQ multiplex PCR, while TCRdb's copy carries only in-frame clones and drops some. Altogether 200,000 or so clones are present, around nine tenths being singletons, with the ten largest covering approximately 2.9%. The sequencing sample was made of PBMCs. These receptors were taken from a woman aged 18-29 years in good health and CMV-seronegative.

The J gene is TRBJ2-3, the V gene TRBV13, with no clear D. This CDR3 region has 11 residues. Germline-derived CDR1 and CDR2 are PRHDT and FYEKMQ (reference sequence). V was pared by 5 bases and J by 8 bases, with 8 bases between. CDR3 DNA: TGTGCCAGCAGCCCCGCCGGTACGCAGTATTTT. This sequence encodes CASSPAGTQYF.

This clone was found once. The rearrangement joins TRBV7-6 to TRBJ1-1; 10 bases are shared with TRBD1. The germline CDR1 and CDR2 sequences are SGHVS and FNYEAQ. This CDR3 spans 14 amino acids. Trimming removed 5 bases from V and 4 bases from J; junction bases left unmatched: 4. The CDR3 DNA reads TGTGCCAGCAGCGTCGGGACAGGGGCCACTGAAGCTTTCTTT. Its translation: CASSVGTGATEAFF.

CDR3 protein: CASSLAERGSDEQFF. In nucleotides, the CDR3 is TGTGCCAGCAGCCTCGCGGAAAGAGGGTCGGATGAGCAGTTCTTC. The chain couples TRBV7-3 to TRBJ2-1; D may be TRBD2 (5 bases). The CDR3 covers 15 residues. Germline CDR1 SGHTA, CDR2 FQGTGA. Trimming removed 5 bases from V and 8 bases from J, with 19 bases in between.

The J gene is TRBJ2-7, the V gene TRBV2; 10 nucleotides align to TRBD2. The CDR3 totals 14 residues. Germline values: CDR1 SNHLY, CDR2 FYNNEI. V lost 6 bases, J lost 3 bases, and 5 bases stayed unmatched. In DNA, the CDR3 is TGTGCCAGCAGCCAGCGGGAGGGCCGCTACGAGCAGTACTTC. This translates into CASSQREGRYEQYF.

The chain is built from TRBV18 and TRBJ1-4; D is unresolved. V gave up 3 bases and J gave up 8 bases, with 7 bases separating them. CDR3 length: 12 residues. Looked up from germline, CDR1 is KGHSH and CDR2 is LQKENI. The CDR3 sequence is CASSPSGEKLFF. The CDR3 DNA is TGTGCCAGCTCACCTTCGGGGGAAAAACTGTTTTTT.

The CDR3: CAIEGDHNEQFF. The CDR3, as DNA: TGTGCCATCGAGGGTGACCACAATGAGCAGTTCTTC. The V call is TRBV2, the J call TRBJ2-1; maybe TRBD2 (5 bases). Deletions cut 10 bases from V and 5 bases from J, with 12 bases between. From germline, CDR1 is SNHLY and CDR2 FYNNEI. The CDR3 extends over 12 amino acids.

V usage is TRBV5-1 and J usage is TRBJ1-5, with 12 bases lining up with TRBD1. CDR3 length: 15 residues. V was pared by 4 bases and J by 7 bases, with 6 bases of the junction left unmatched. Germline V gives CDR1 SGHRS, CDR2 YFSETQ. The DNA for the CDR3 is TGCGCCAGCAGCCCCGGGACAGGGGGCTCACAGCCCCAGCATTTT. This codes for CASSPGTGGSQPQHF.

The CDR3 region has the DNA TGTGCCAGCAGCTTAGGGGGTCAGGGGTCCACAGATACGCAGTATTTT. This translates into CASSLGGQGSTDTQYF. V usage is TRBV7-9 and J usage is TRBJ2-3, with D perhaps TRBD1 (6 bases). The CDR3 runs to 16 residues. Germline values: CDR1 SEHNR, CDR2 FQNEAQ (reference sequence). V was trimmed by 1 base and J by 2 bases, leaving 13 bases between them.

This chain joins TRBV2 and TRBJ2-1; possibly TRBD2 for D (5 bases). Germline V lookup: CDR1 SNHLY, CDR2 FYNNEI. The CDR3 contains 16 residues. V was pared by 4 bases and J by 0 bases, with 13 bases between. CDR3 residues: CASSGVLGPSYNEQFF. CDR3 nucleotide sequence: TGTGCCAGCAGTGGGGTACTAGGACCCTCCTACAATGAGCAGTTCTTC.

The chain is built from TRBV28 and TRBJ1-1; tentatively, D is TRBD1 (6 bases). Trimming left V 4 bases short and J 1 base short, with 31 bases between. Per the germline V gene, CDR1 is MDHEN and CDR2 is SYDVKM. The CDR3 runs 21 residues. The CDR3 DNA follows: TGTGCCAGCAGTTCTGCCCCCACCGTATGGGGCGGGGGGCTGGGGAACACTGAAGCTTTCTTT. Translation gives CASSSAPTVWGGGLGNTEAFF.

This chain connects TRBV6-1 to TRBJ1-3; D ambiguous. CDR3 size: 15 residues. V shed 1 base and J shed 2 bases, with 9 bases lying between them. Germline lookup yields CDR1 MNHNS and CDR2 SASEGT. In DNA, the CDR3 is TGTGCCAGCAGTGAAGTTCCGGGGACTGGAAACACCATATATTTT. It is translated as CASSEVPGTGNTIYF.

J is TRBJ1-2 and V is TRBV28; 8 bases agree with TRBD1. The V segment lost 3 bases and the J segment 3 bases; nucleotides outside the gene matches: 6. Germline V gene data show CDR1 as MDHEN and CDR2 as SYDVKM. CDR3 length: 15 amino acids. This chain's CDR3 is CASSFRDRGYYGYTF. The CDR3 nucleotides read TGTGCCAGCAGTTTCAGAGACAGGGGCTACTATGGCTACACCTTC.

This chain uses TRBV5-4 with TRBJ2-7; 10 bases match TRBD2. The V segment lost 4 bases and the J segment 5 bases; nucleotides outside the gene matches: 6. Germline-derived CDR1 and CDR2 are SGHNT and YYREEE (reference sequence). The CDR3 has 14 amino acids. The CDR3 region is CASSRGLAGDEQYF. The CDR3 region has the DNA TGTGCCAGCAGCAGGGGGCTAGCGGGAGACGAGCAGTACTTC.

Of note for this clone: The same CDR3 arises from other DNA sequences in this sample as well. The CDR3 loop reads CASSPGQGYGYTF. For the CDR3, the DNA is TGTGCCAGCTCACCGGGACAGGGGTATGGCTACACCTTC. The chain has TRBV18 and TRBJ1-2; 10 nucleotides line up with TRBD1. V lost 3 bases to trimming and J lost 5 bases; unmatched junction nucleotides: 0. The CDR3 has 13 residues. Germline V gene data show CDR1 as KGHSH and CDR2 as LQKENI.

The V gene is TRBV28, the J gene TRBJ1-3; D unresolved. V was pared by 5 bases and J by 0 bases, with 14 bases between. CDR1 and CDR2 (germline): MDHEN, SYDVKM. CDR3 size: 16 residues. The CDR3 region has the DNA TGTGCCAGCAGTACGACTGTACCAAGCTCTGGAAACACCATATATTTT. This gives the protein CASSTTVPSSGNTIYF.

The chain employs TRBV19 and TRBJ2-2, with 12 bases that match TRBD1. Trimming took 4 bases from V and 0 from J; bases not matched to a gene: 6. The germline V gene encodes CDR1 LNHDA and CDR2 SQIVND (reference sequence). This CDR3 is 18 amino acids long. CDR3 DNA sequence: TGTGCCAGTAGTACTCGGGACAGGGGGCGCCCGAACACCGGGGAGCTGTTTTTT. Translation gives CASSTRDRGRPNTGELFF.

This chain connects TRBV6-1 to TRBJ2-7; 9 nucleotides line up with TRBD1. There are 14 residues in the CDR3. The germline gives CDR1 MNHNS, CDR2 SASEGT. With 5 bases clipped from V and 4 bases from J, the junction kept 6 bases outside the gene matches. The CDR3 sequence: CASSSLDRGYEQYF. DNA for the CDR3: TGTGCCAGCAGTAGCCTGGACAGGGGTTACGAGCAGTACTTC.

V and J are TRBV27 and TRBJ2-1; 8 positions agree with TRBD2. The V gene's germline CDR1 is MNHEY and CDR2 SMNVEV (reference sequence). The CDR3 extends over 14 amino acids. The V segment lost 2 bases and the J segment 8 bases; nucleotides outside the gene matches: 5. This CDR3 is CASSLAGGFHEQFF. The CDR3 DNA reads as TGTGCCAGCAGTTTAGCGGGAGGTTTTCATGAGCAGTTCTTC.

The chain recombines TRBV9 with TRBJ1-4, with 8 positions matching TRBD1. The CDR3 is 15 amino acids. The junction had 2 bases not matched to a gene; V was cut back by 2 bases and J by 2 bases. Germline V gene lookup returns CDR1 SGDLS and CDR2 YYNGEE. Here the CDR3 reads CASSVSGGTNEKLFF. For the CDR3, the DNA is TGTGCCAGCAGCGTCTCAGGGGGCACTAATGAAAAACTGTTTTTT. The complete variable domain, with remaining parts taken from reference TRBV9 and TRBJ1-4, reads DSGVTQTPKHLITATGQRVTLRCSPRSGDLSVYWYQQSLDQGLQFLIQYYNGEERAKGNILERFSAQQFPDLHSELNLSSLELGDSALYFCASSVSGGTNEKLFFGSGTQLSVL.

This clone was seen a few times. This chain uses TRBV18 with TRBJ2-2, with D possibly being TRBD1 (6 bases). Per germline, CDR1 KGHSH and CDR2 LQKENI. V lost 4 bases and J 9 bases, leaving 9 bases between the germline ends. The CDR3 runs 12 residues. The DNA for the CDR3 is TGTGCCAGCTCACAAGACAGGTGGGAGCTGTTTTTT. The encoded protein is CASSQDRWELFF.